The clone carrying this T cell receptor beta chain showed up many times. What it binds is unknown. The sample is drawn from a study of metastatic and nonmetastatic thyroid tumors. Whole-study context: The comparison covered peripheral blood and tumor or nodule tissue in malignant and benign thyroid patients. Study-level findings and limits: When malignant thyroid tumors were compared with benign nodules, TCR beta diversity was reportedly significantly higher in the malignant tumors. This held in both blood and tumor samples.

Original methodology: A distant-metastasis classifier for papillary thyroid cancer was built using CDR3 differences across clinicopathological groups. MiXCR was used by TCRdb to re-call the PCR reads. The V and J calls follow TCRdb's processing rather than the paper's. Here the sample spans around 23,000 clones, 20% to 25% being singletons. Trimming stripped 4 bases from V and 0 bases from J, with 6 bases between. The CDR3 extends over 13 amino acids. Per germline, CDR1 SGHKS and CDR2 YYEKEE (reference sequence). Not a single patient had been given any form of treatment at any point before undergoing thyroid surgery.

The specimen sequenced was blood. The TCR sequence derives from a male donor with papillary thyroid cancer or a benign thyroid nodule (not recorded which). Some clones in this sample may be carry-over from other donors' samples. This chain connects TRBV5-5 to TRBJ2-3; no clear D. DNA of the CDR3: TGTGCCAGCAGCCTCTCGAGCACAGATACGCAGTATTTT. This translates into CASSLSSTDTQYF.